The next 9 T cell receptor beta chains were all read from a single sample in a study of spatial heterogeneity in lung cancer. TCRdb re-analysed the 5' RACE reads in MiXCR, keeping a single row per CDR3 protein. The table includes about 47,000 distinct CDR3 sequences, less than 9% detected once. Specified time point: blood at routine non-recurrence follow-up after resection. Unsorted whole RNA of tumor, nontumor lung or frozen PBMC was sequenced. Here the sequenced sample was PBMCs, taken at follow-up. The receptors stem from a female donor with early-stage non-small cell lung cancer.

This clonotype was recorded many times. J is TRBJ2-5 and V is TRBV10-3, with D maybe TRBD1 (5 bases). V lost 5 bases and J lost 2, with 15 bases in between. The CDR3 has 15 residues. Germline V CDR1 and CDR2: ENHRY, SYGVKD. This chain's CDR3 is CAISYGQTPQETQYF. CDR3 nucleotides: TGTGCCATCAGTTACGGACAAACCCCTCAAGAGACCCAGTACTTC.

This clonotype was counted between two and nine times. This chain links TRBV5-1 with TRBJ1-2; D is unresolved. Germline V gives CDR1 SGHRS, CDR2 YFSETQ. Trimming removed 0 bases at V and 2 bases at J, with 8 bases between. This CDR3 region has 14 residues. The CDR3 bases are TGCGCCAGCAGCTTGGAGACACCGAACTATGGCTACACCTTC. It translates to CASSLETPNYGYTF.

This clonotype was detected many times. The chain combines TRBV27 with TRBJ2-5; D remains ambiguous. The V gene's germline CDR1 is MNHEY and CDR2 SMNVEV (reference sequence). This CDR3 spans 13 amino acids. Trimming removed 6 bases at V and 1 base at J, with 9 bases between. The CDR3 DNA reads as TGTGCCAGCAGACCCCAGGTCCAAGAGACCCAGTACTTC. This sequence encodes CASRPQVQETQYF.

This clonotype is medium-sized by share. The chain is built from TRBV29-1 and TRBJ2-3; 8 nucleotides match TRBD1. Germline V gene data show CDR1 as SQVTM and CDR2 as ANQGSEA. The CDR3 has 15 residues. With 1 base clipped from V and 6 bases from J, the junction kept 9 bases outside the gene matches. The CDR3: CSVEGATGVVDTQYF. In DNA, the CDR3 is TGCAGCGTTGAAGGGGCGACAGGGGTTGTGGATACGCAGTATTTT.

The chain uses TRBV27 and TRBJ2-5; D not certain. The germline gives CDR1 MNHEY, CDR2 SMNVEV (reference sequence). The V end lost 6 bases, the J end lost 4 bases, and 9 bases lay between the germline ends. This CDR3 region has 12 residues. The CDR3 nucleotides read TGTGCCAGCAGGGCGATGAGAGAGACCCAGTACTTC. It codes for CASRAMRETQYF.

Many counts were recorded for this clonotype. In DNA, the CDR3 is TGTGCCAGCAGCTTTCTAGCGGGGGGGCTTCGGAGCACAGATACGCAGTATTTT. Translating it yields CASSFLAGGLRSTDTQYF. This chain joins TRBV5-6 and TRBJ2-3; 12 bases line up with TRBD2. Trimming at V came to 2 bases and at J to 0 bases, leaving 7 bases not matched to a gene. The CDR3 length is 18 residues. Per germline, CDR1 SGHDT and CDR2 YYEEEE.

This clonotype was counted at least ten times. The chain links TRBV15 to TRBJ2-3, with 11 positions matching TRBD2. Germline V gene sequence: CDR1 LNHNV, CDR2 YYDKDF (reference sequence). CDR3 length: 15 residues. Trimming removed 3 bases from V and 5 bases from J; junction bases left unmatched: 4. The CDR3 bases are TGTGCCACCAGCAGGCTAGCGGGGGGTATAGATACGCAGTATTTT. It encodes CATSRLAGGIDTQYF.

This clonotype was picked up many times. CDR3 nucleotides: TGCAGTGCTAGCGGGGGGGCCTTAGATACGCAGTATTTT. Protein sequence: CSASGGALDTQYF. The genes are TRBV20-1 and TRBJ2-3; 8 nucleotides line up with TRBD2. CDR3 length: 13 amino acids. CDR1 and CDR2 from the germline V gene are DFQATT and SNEGSKA (reference sequence). J was trimmed by 5 bases and V by 3 bases; bases with no gene match: 4.

This clonotype was observed at least ten times. The chain joins TRBV7-3 to TRBJ1-4; D is possibly TRBD1 (5 bases). The CDR3 totals 13 residues. The V and J ends lost 10 bases and 6 bases respectively, with 15 bases between them. The germline V gene has CDR1 SGHTA and CDR2 FQGTGA. CDR3 sequence reads: CAKNRNRHEKLFF. CDR3 sequence (DNA): TGTGCCAAAAACAGAAACAGGCATGAAAAACTGTTTTTT.